The rows below give T cell receptor beta chains drawn from one sample of a study of shared clonotypes between healthy human individuals. TCRdb's copy holds only in-frame clones and misses some; the assay was immunoSEQ multiplex PCR. The profile shows roughly 850,000 clones, approximately 96% of them singletons. The sample was naive CD8+ T cells sorted from blood. The receptors were sampled from a man between 25 and 39 years old in good health. The CDR3 runs from the conserved cysteine through the conserved F or W. A D gene is named only where the DNA matches it firmly. Rows may omit the clone size; those that give it use once, few, many or a size class.

v_call,j_call,d_call,clone_size,cdr3_aa,cdr3_nt
TRBV29-1,TRBJ2-1,-,-,CSVEFPPGQDEQFF,TGCAGCGTTGAGTTCCCGCCCGGTCAAGATGAGCAGTTCTTC
TRBV27,TRBJ2-3,-,-,CASSLFGTQYF,TGTGCCAGCAGTTTATTTGGTACGCAGTATTTT
TRBV29-1,TRBJ2-1,-,-,CSDLGPNYNEQFF,TGCAGCGACCTAGGGCCCAACTACAATGAGCAGTTCTTC
TRBV6-5,TRBJ2-6,-,-,CASSSKFSGANVLTF,TGTGCCAGCAGTTCCAAGTTCTCTGGGGCCAACGTCCTGACTTTC
TRBV27,TRBJ2-7,-,-,CASSQWDGSSYEQYF,TGTGCCAGCAGTCAATGGGACGGGAGCTCCTACGAGCAGTACTTC
TRBV27,TRBJ2-7,TRBD1,-,CASSSSGTGLHEQYF,TGTGCCAGCAGTTCCTCCGGGACAGGGCTCCACGAGCAGTACTTC
TRBV2,TRBJ2-5,-,-,CASSATVAPRQETQYF,TGTGCCAGCAGTGCGACGGTTGCACCCCGCCAAGAGACCCAGTACTTC
TRBV5-5,TRBJ1-2,TRBD1,-,CASSFVPGQGVGYTF,TGTGCCAGCAGCTTCGTCCCGGGACAGGGTGTGGGCTACACCTTC
TRBV19,TRBJ1-5,-,-,CATRRLSLKGNQPQHF,TGTGCCACTAGGAGGCTCTCCCTCAAGGGCAATCAGCCCCAGCATTTT
TRBV2,TRBJ2-1,TRBD2,-,CATPGLAGVREQFF,TGTGCCACACCGGGACTAGCGGGAGTTCGGGAGCAGTTCTTC
TRBV5-3,TRBJ2-7,-,-,CARSHTSTQYF,TGTGCCAGAAGCCACACTTCGACGCAGTACTTC
TRBV6-5,TRBJ2-7,TRBD1,-,CASSPGTGVGYEQYF,TGTGCCAGCAGTCCCGGGACAGGGGTAGGCTACGAGCAGTACTTC
TRBV4-1,TRBJ2-5,-,-,CASSQEPRGETQYF,TGCGCCAGCAGCCAAGAACCTAGAGGAGAGACCCAGTACTTC
TRBV7-8,TRBJ2-1,-,-,CASSPISSGLYNEQFF,TGTGCCAGCAGCCCGATAAGTAGCGGACTTTACAATGAGCAGTTCTTC
TRBV29-1,TRBJ2-1,TRBD2,-,CSVDGLAEEQFF,TGCAGCGTTGATGGTCTAGCGGAAGAGCAGTTCTTC
TRBV5-1,TRBJ2-1,TRBD2,-,CASSLDPSGTLNEQFF,TGCGCCAGCAGCTTGGATCCTAGCGGGACGCTCAATGAGCAGTTCTTC
TRBV7-8,TRBJ1-1,-,once,CASSLTGLNTEAFF,TGTGCCAGCAGCTTAACAGGCTTAAACACTGAAGCTTTCTTT
TRBV4-1,TRBJ2-1,-,once,CASSQGVGSSLYEQFF,TGCGCCAGCAGCCAAGGGGTCGGGAGCTCCTTGTATGAGCAGTTCTTC
TRBV29-1,TRBJ2-1,TRBD2,-,CSVRGTSGRGSYNEQFF,TGCAGCGTCCGCGGGACTAGCGGGAGGGGCTCCTACAATGAGCAGTTCTTC
TRBV28,TRBJ2-3,TRBD2,-,CASSRGLAGGLSTDTQYF,TGTGCCAGCAGCCGGGGACTAGCGGGAGGGCTAAGCACAGATACGCAGTATTTT
TRBV6-5,TRBJ1-4,-,-,CASRRDSKRFF,TGTGCCAGCAGAAGAGACTCGAAACGGTTTTTT
TRBV28,TRBJ2-7,-,-,CASSPMYEQYF,TGTGCCAGCAGTCCCATGTACGAGCAGTACTTC
TRBV7-9,TRBJ2-7,-,-,CASTWAEQQYF,TGTGCCAGCACTTGGGCCGAACAGCAGTACTTC
TRBV2,TRBJ2-3,TRBD2,-,CASMETSGRGTQYF,TGTGCCAGCATGGAGACTAGCGGGAGGGGTACGCAGTATTTT
TRBV29-1,TRBJ2-3,TRBD2,-,CSVTSGSREDTQYF,TGCAGCGTTACTAGCGGGAGTCGGGAAGATACGCAGTATTTT
TRBV30,TRBJ2-1,-,-,CAWSVPSSTVANEQFF,TGTGCCTGGAGTGTACCGTCGTCCACGGTGGCCAATGAGCAGTTCTTC
TRBV6-5,TRBJ2-7,-,-,CASSSGPYEQYF,TGTGCCAGCAGTTCCGGACCCTACGAGCAGTACTTC
TRBV10-3,TRBJ2-7,TRBD2,-,CATLAGPYEQYF,TGTGCCACACTAGCGGGACCCTACGAGCAGTACTTC